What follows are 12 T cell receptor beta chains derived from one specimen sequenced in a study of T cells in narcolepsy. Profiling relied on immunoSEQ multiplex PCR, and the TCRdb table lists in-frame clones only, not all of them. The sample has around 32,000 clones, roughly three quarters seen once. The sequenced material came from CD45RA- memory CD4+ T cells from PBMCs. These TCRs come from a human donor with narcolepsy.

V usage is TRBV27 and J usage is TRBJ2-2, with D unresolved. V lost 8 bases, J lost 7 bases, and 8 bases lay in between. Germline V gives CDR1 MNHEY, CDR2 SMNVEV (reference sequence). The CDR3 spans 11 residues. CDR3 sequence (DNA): TGTGCCAGCGGACGCCTCGGGGAGCTGTTTTTT. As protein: CASGRLGELFF.

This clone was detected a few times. The CDR3 loop is CASSQGTGSSQPQHF. CDR3 DNA sequence: TGTGCCAGCAGTCAAGGGACAGGGTCGAGTCAGCCCCAGCATTTT. The chain has TRBV27 and TRBJ1-5, with 9 bases that match TRBD1. This CDR3 region has 15 residues. CDR1 and CDR2 from the germline V gene are MNHEY and SMNVEV (reference sequence). The V and J ends lost 5 bases and 6 bases, in that order; junction bases with no gene match: 8.

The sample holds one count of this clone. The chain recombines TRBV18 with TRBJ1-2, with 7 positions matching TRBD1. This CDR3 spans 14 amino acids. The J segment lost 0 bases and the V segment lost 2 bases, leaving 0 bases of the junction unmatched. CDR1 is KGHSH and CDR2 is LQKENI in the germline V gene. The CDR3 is CASSPGTANYGYTF. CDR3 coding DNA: TGTGCCAGCTCACCAGGGACAGCTAACTATGGCTACACCTTC.

The CDR3 protein is CATGQGPYNEQFF. CDR3 DNA sequence: TGTGCCACCGGACAGGGGCCCTACAATGAGCAGTTCTTC. The rearrangement uses TRBV6-6 and TRBJ2-1; 9 bases line up with TRBD1. Losses at the gene ends were 10 bases for V and 2 bases for J; bases not matched to a gene: 3. CDR3 length: 13 residues. Per germline, CDR1 MNHNY and CDR2 SVGAGI (reference sequence).

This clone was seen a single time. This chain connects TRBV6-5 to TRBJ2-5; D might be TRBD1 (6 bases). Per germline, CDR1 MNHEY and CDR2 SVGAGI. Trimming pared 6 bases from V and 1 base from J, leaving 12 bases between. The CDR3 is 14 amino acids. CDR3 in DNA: TGTGCCAGCAGACCCGGACAGCTCCAAGAGACCCAGTACTTC. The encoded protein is CASRPGQLQETQYF.

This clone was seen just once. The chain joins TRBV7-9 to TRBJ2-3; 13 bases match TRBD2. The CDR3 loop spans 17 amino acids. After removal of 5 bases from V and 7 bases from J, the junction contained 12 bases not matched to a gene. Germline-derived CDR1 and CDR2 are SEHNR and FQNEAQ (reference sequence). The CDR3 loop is CASSPLTSGRALNTQYF. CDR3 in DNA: TGTGCCAGCAGCCCCCTAACTAGCGGGAGGGCCCTTAATACGCAGTATTTT. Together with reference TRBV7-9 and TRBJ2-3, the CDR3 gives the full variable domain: DTGVSQNPRHKITKRGQNVTFRCDPISEHNRLYWYRQTLGQGPEFLTYFQNEAQLEKSRLLSDRFSAERPKGSFSTLEIQRTEQGDSAMYLCASSPLTSGRALNTQYFGPGTRLTVL.

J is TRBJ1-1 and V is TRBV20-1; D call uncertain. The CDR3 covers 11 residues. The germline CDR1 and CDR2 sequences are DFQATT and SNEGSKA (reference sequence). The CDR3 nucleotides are TGCAGCTCCCTCGTGCGGACTGAAGCTTTCTTT. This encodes CSSLVRTEAFF.

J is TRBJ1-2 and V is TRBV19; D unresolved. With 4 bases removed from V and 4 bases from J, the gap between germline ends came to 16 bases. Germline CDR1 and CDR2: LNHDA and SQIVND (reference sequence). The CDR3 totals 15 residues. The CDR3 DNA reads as TGTGCCAGTAGTACAACCGCCGGGAGCCTCTATGGCTACACCTTC. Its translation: CASSTTAGSLYGYTF. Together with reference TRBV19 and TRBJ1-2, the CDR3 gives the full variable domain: DGGITQSPKYLFRKEGQNVTLSCEQNLNHDAMYWYRQDPGQGLRLIYYSQIVNDFQKGDIAEGYSVSREKKESFPLTVTSAQKNPTAFYLCASSTTAGSLYGYTFGSGTRLTVV.

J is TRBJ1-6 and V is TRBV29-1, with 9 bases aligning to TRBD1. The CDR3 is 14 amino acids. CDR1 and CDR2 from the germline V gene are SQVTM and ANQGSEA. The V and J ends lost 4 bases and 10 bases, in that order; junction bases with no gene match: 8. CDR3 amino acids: CSVGSGTGNSPLHF. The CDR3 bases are TGCAGCGTTGGCTCCGGGACAGGGAACTCACCCCTCCACTTT.

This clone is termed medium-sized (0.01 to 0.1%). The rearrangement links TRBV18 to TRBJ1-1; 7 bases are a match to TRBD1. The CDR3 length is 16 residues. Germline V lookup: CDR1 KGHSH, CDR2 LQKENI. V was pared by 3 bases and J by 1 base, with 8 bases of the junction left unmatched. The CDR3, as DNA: TGTGCCAGCTCACCCCTCCCGACAGGGACGAACACTGAAGCTTTCTTT. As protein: CASSPLPTGTNTEAFF.

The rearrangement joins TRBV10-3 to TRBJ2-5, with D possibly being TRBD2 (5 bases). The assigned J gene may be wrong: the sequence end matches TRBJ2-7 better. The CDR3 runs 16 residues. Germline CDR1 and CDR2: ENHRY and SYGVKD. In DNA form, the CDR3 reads TGTGCCAGTTGGGGAAGAAGCGGACTGCAAACCTACGAGCAGTACTTC. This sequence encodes CASWGRSGLQTYEQYF.

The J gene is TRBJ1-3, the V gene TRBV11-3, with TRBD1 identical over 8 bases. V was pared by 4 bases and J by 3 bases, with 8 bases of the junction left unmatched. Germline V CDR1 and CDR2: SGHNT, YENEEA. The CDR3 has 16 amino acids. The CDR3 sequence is CASSSRGGTGGNTIYF. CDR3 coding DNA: TGTGCCAGCAGCTCCCGCGGCGGGACAGGTGGAAACACCATATATTTT.